The following is a T cell receptor beta chain sequence with its context. This clone has ten or more counts. The antigen this receptor binds is unknown. The sample holds no much larger clone one base away, and base qualities are not on file. One collaborating source in Seattle enrolled patients while the patients were actively infected and followed the patients over time throughout the course of disease. Whole blood was collected in K2EDTA tubes by collaborating institutions according to the institutions' own protocols. For TCRbeta analysis, collaborators shipped samples in one of three forms: frozen whole blood, isolated PBMCs, or DNA extracted from either of those sample types. The immunoSEQ Assay, a bias-controlled multiplex PCR, was used to amplify TCRbeta CDR3 regions from genomic DNA. Turning to the authors' computational methods: Within the assay, amplification of reference gene primers was used to estimate how many nucleated cells each sample contained. Sequence reads were collapsed and filtered to measure the absolute abundance of every unique TCRbeta CDR3 rearrangement. For each sample, productive Simpson clonality was calculated as the square root of Simpson's diversity index over productive rearrangements. Entries here come from immuneACCESS through TCRdb and include only in-frame sequences with V and J called. Some clones fail to appear in such tables; in the studies checked, an unresolved V gene covers under half of the shortfall, and the cause of the remainder is unknown. That table is the source of V, J and clone size, and D and trimming were worked out from the DNA. This sample comprises 150,000 to 200,000 clones, approximately 80% of them detected only once. About 7% of the sample is taken by the ten largest.

The CDR3 goes from the cysteine to the phenylalanine over 13 residues. Only the CDR3 DNA is retained, 39 bases long and in frame from the first base. V is cut by 0 bases and J by 7 bases, and the space between the germline ends is 11 bases. The germline V gene specifies SGDLS as CDR1 and YYNGEE as CDR2. The data stem from a study of blood T cell repertoires in COVID-19 (dated by TCRdb to about 2020). Regarding the study in general: The collaborator samples originated in the United States, Italy and Spain and spanned the acute and convalescent phases of COVID-19. The repertoires were released in a freely available public database intended as a resource for research on the immune response to SARS-CoV-2. Where HLA class I and class II types were available, the types were taken from metadata supplied by the sample provider, not from assay-based typing. Sample metadata almost always included a de-identified subject ID, COVID-19 status, age in years and sex. The dataset comprised deeply sampled blood TCRbeta repertoires from subjects exposed to, actively infected with, or recovered from COVID-19. The samples were drawn from two sources: the first 160 participants of the ongoing ImmuneRACE study, and over 1,000 subjects contributed by 6 global collaborators. The material from the prospective study consisted of cDNA or gDNA derived from T cells, B-cell-depleted T cells, or PBMCs.

Overall study results and their limits: How much clinical and demographic metadata was included differed by source and by participant, and the metadata was provided uncurated.

Input material: peripheral blood. This clonotype originated in a woman aged 40 to 50 with COVID-19, enrolled during active disease. This chain joins TRBV9 to TRBJ2-7; no D gene can be assigned with confidence. The nucleotide sequence reads TGTGCCAGCAGCGTAGCACTGCGCCGGGAGCAGTACTTC. This yields the protein CASSVALRREQYF.